This entry describes one TCR beta chain. Different DNA sequences within this sample yield the same CDR3. In the authors' methods: How many nucleated cells were present was estimated from reference gene primer amplification. Measured with immunoSEQ multiplex PCR; TCRdb has only the in-frame clones, and not every one. The V and J calls and clone size come from that table; D and trimming were worked out from the DNA. The profile covers about 260,000 clones, with around 86% appearing a single time and 8.5% to 9% taken by the ten largest. The sample is drawn from a study of blood T cell repertoires in COVID-19. Study in general: There were acute and convalescent COVID-19 samples, and they came from the United States, Italy and Spain. Sources were T cells, B-cell-depleted T cells, or PBMCs; the material itself was cDNA or gDNA.

V dropped 4 bases and J dropped 5 bases, with 6 bases sitting between them. CDR1 and CDR2 (germline): MNHEY, SMNVEV (reference sequence). The CDR3 consists of 13 residues. This sequence joins TRBV27 and TRBJ1-6; D remains unclear. This clonotype originated in a man aged 40-49 years with active or convalescent COVID-19. Sequenced material: peripheral blood. CDR3 in amino acids: CASSSRDNSPLHF. DNA of the CDR3: TGTGCCAGCAGTTCCCGGGATAATTCACCCCTCCACTTT.